This is a list of T cell receptor beta chains from one sample in a study of beta chain features in type 1 diabetes. Here immunoSEQ multiplex PCR was the method, and the copy in TCRdb shows in-frame clones only, minus some. This table holds more than 300,000 clones, around 9.3% found once. The sequenced material came from central memory CD4+ T cells from blood. The receptor set was obtained from a man aged 25-45 years with type 1 diabetes. CDR3s include the opening cysteine and the closing phenylalanine or tryptophan. A D gene is named only where the DNA matches it firmly. Expanded clones get a size class; other rows say once, few or many, or leave the size out.

clone_size: few
d_call: -
j_call: TRBJ2-2
v_call: TRBV5-6
cdr3_nt: TGTGCCAGCAGCTTGCCCGGGGGCGGCACCGGGGAGCTGTTTTTT
cdr3_aa: CASSLPGGGTGELFF

clone_size: few
d_call: -
j_call: TRBJ2-7
v_call: TRBV4-3
cdr3_nt: TGCGCCAGCAGCCTCAGACAGACAGGCTCCTACGAGCAGTACTTC
cdr3_aa: CASSLRQTGSYEQYF

clone_size: few
d_call: -
j_call: TRBJ1-5
v_call: TRBV15
cdr3_nt: TGTGCCACCAGCAGAGATTTAACAAGCAATCAGCCCCAGCATTTT
cdr3_aa: CATSRDLTSNQPQHF

clone_size: -
d_call: TRBD2
j_call: TRBJ2-7
v_call: TRBV7-2
cdr3_nt: TGTGCCAGCAGGCCGGGACTAGCGGGATACGAGCAGTACTTC
cdr3_aa: CASRPGLAGYEQYF

clone_size: -
d_call: TRBD1
j_call: TRBJ2-1
v_call: TRBV2
cdr3_nt: TGTGCCACCGAGGGTGGGCCAGGGGGCGATGAGCAGTTCTTC
cdr3_aa: CATEGGPGGDEQFF

clone_size: few
d_call: -
j_call: TRBJ1-4
v_call: TRBV18
cdr3_nt: TGTGCCAGCTCACCGAATGGGGGCGCTTGGGAAAAACTGTTTTTT
cdr3_aa: CASSPNGGAWEKLFF

clone_size: -
d_call: TRBD1
j_call: TRBJ1-6
v_call: TRBV7-2
cdr3_nt: TGTGCCAGCAGTTACAGGGGTGGAAATTCACCCCTCCACTTT
cdr3_aa: CASSYRGGNSPLHF

clone_size: -
d_call: -
j_call: TRBJ1-2
v_call: TRBV4-3
cdr3_nt: TGCGCCAGCAGCCAACTGTTCGGACGGTGGGGAGACTATGGCTACACCTTC
cdr3_aa: CASSQLFGRWGDYGYTF

clone_size: -
d_call: -
j_call: TRBJ1-2
v_call: TRBV7-2
cdr3_nt: TGTGCCAGCAGCCCTAAATGGGGGGAGGGAGGCTACACCTTC
cdr3_aa: CASSPKWGEGGYTF

clone_size: -
d_call: -
j_call: TRBJ2-3
v_call: TRBV7-2
cdr3_nt: TGTGCCAGCAGCCTCAGGGCTAGCACAGATACGCAGTATTTT
cdr3_aa: CASSLRASTDTQYF

clone_size: -
d_call: -
j_call: TRBJ2-3
v_call: TRBV29-1
cdr3_nt: TGCAGCGTTCAGGTTTTCACAGATACGCAGTATTTT
cdr3_aa: CSVQVFTDTQYF

clone_size: -
d_call: -
j_call: TRBJ2-2
v_call: TRBV7-2
cdr3_nt: TGTGCCAGCCGCCTTAACACCGGGGAGCTGTTTTTT
cdr3_aa: CASRLNTGELFF

clone_size: few
d_call: -
j_call: TRBJ1-6
v_call: TRBV7-2
cdr3_nt: TGTGCCAGCAGAATCCCGGGTTATTCACCCCTCCACTTT
cdr3_aa: CASRIPGYSPLHF

clone_size: few
d_call: -
j_call: TRBJ2-7
v_call: TRBV25-1
cdr3_nt: TGTGCCAGCAAAGGAGAGAACGTGTACGAGCAGTACTTC
cdr3_aa: CASKGENVYEQYF

clone_size: few
d_call: -
j_call: TRBJ1-2
v_call: TRBV5-6
cdr3_nt: TGTGCCAGCAGCTTTGCCCCCGGGCTAAACTATGGCTACACCTTC
cdr3_aa: CASSFAPGLNYGYTF

clone_size: few
d_call: -
j_call: TRBJ1-1
v_call: TRBV15
cdr3_nt: TGTGCCACCAGAGAACGATGGGACACTGAAGCTTTCTTT
cdr3_aa: CATRERWDTEAFF

clone_size: -
d_call: -
j_call: TRBJ2-6
v_call: TRBV5-8
cdr3_nt: TGTGCCAGCAGCCGGACATATGGGGCCAACGTCCTGACTTTC
cdr3_aa: CASSRTYGANVLTF

clone_size: few
d_call: TRBD1
j_call: TRBJ1-6
v_call: TRBV9
cdr3_nt: TGTGCCAGCAGCGCGACAGGGAGTTATAATTCACCCCTCCACTTT
cdr3_aa: CASSATGSYNSPLHF

clone_size: few
d_call: -
j_call: TRBJ2-6
v_call: TRBV5-6
cdr3_nt: TGTGCCAGCAGCTTCACAGGATACTCTGGGGCCAACGTCCTGACTTTC
cdr3_aa: CASSFTGYSGANVLTF

clone_size: -
d_call: TRBD2
j_call: TRBJ2-3
v_call: TRBV18
cdr3_nt: TGTGCCAGCTCTGAGGCTAGCGGAAGGATCACAGATACGCAGTATTTT
cdr3_aa: CASSEASGRITDTQYF

clone_size: few
d_call: TRBD2
j_call: TRBJ2-1
v_call: TRBV18
cdr3_nt: TGTGCCAGCTCACCACCAGCTAGCGGGGGGGCAAATGAGCAGTTCTTC
cdr3_aa: CASSPPASGGANEQFF

clone_size: -
d_call: -
j_call: TRBJ2-5
v_call: TRBV5-6
cdr3_nt: TGTGCCAGCAGCTTGGGGGAGCTACAAGAGATGCCCCAGTACTTC
cdr3_aa: CASSLGELQEMPQYF

clone_size: few
d_call: -
j_call: TRBJ2-3
v_call: TRBV30
cdr3_nt: TGTGCCTGGAGCGGGGACACCCGGGGCACAGATACGCAGTATTTT
cdr3_aa: CAWSGDTRGTDTQYF

clone_size: -
d_call: -
j_call: TRBJ2-5
v_call: TRBV14
cdr3_nt: TGTGCCAGCAGCTCACAAGAGACCCAGTACTTC
cdr3_aa: CASSSQETQYF

clone_size: few
d_call: -
j_call: TRBJ1-2
v_call: TRBV20-1
cdr3_nt: TGCAGTGCCTCGACTGGCTACACCTTC
cdr3_aa: CSASTGYTF

clone_size: few
d_call: TRBD1
j_call: TRBJ1-2
v_call: TRBV10-3
cdr3_nt: TGTGCCATCAGTGAAACAGGGGTAGGAGGCTACACCTTC
cdr3_aa: CAISETGVGGYTF

clone_size: -
d_call: -
j_call: TRBJ2-2
v_call: TRBV9
cdr3_nt: TGTGCCAGCAGCGTAGGGCCGAACACCGGGGAGCTGTTTTTT
cdr3_aa: CASSVGPNTGELFF

clone_size: few
d_call: -
j_call: TRBJ1-5
v_call: TRBV7-2
cdr3_nt: TGTGCCAGCAGCTCCTTGGGGGGGCGGCAGCCCCAGCATTTT
cdr3_aa: CASSSLGGRQPQHF

clone_size: -
d_call: -
j_call: TRBJ1-2
v_call: TRBV7-2
cdr3_nt: TGTGCCAGCAGATTCGACAGCCACCTCTATGGCTACACCTTC
cdr3_aa: CASRFDSHLYGYTF

clone_size: once
d_call: TRBD1
j_call: TRBJ2-5
v_call: TRBV7-2
cdr3_nt: TGTGCCAGCACCTGGGACAGCATACAAGAGACCCAGTACTTC
cdr3_aa: CASTWDSIQETQYF

clone_size: -
d_call: -
j_call: TRBJ2-2
v_call: TRBV10-1
cdr3_nt: TGCGCCAGCAGTGGGACTTCCGGGGAGCTGTTTTTT
cdr3_aa: CASSGTSGELFF

clone_size: -
d_call: -
j_call: TRBJ1-1
v_call: TRBV29-1
cdr3_nt: TGCAGCGTTGAATGGTCCGGGGGCGCCACTGAAGCTTTCTTT
cdr3_aa: CSVEWSGGATEAFF

clone_size: -
d_call: -
j_call: TRBJ1-5
v_call: TRBV11-2
cdr3_nt: TGTGCCAGCAGCCAATCCGAACGGCAGCCCCAGCATTTT
cdr3_aa: CASSQSERQPQHF

clone_size: -
d_call: -
j_call: TRBJ2-5
v_call: TRBV5-1
cdr3_nt: TGCGCCAGCAGCTTGGGCCCCGGACCCCAAGAGACCCAGTACTTC
cdr3_aa: CASSLGPGPQETQYF

clone_size: -
d_call: -
j_call: TRBJ2-3
v_call: TRBV7-8
cdr3_nt: TGTGCCAGCAGCTTTACCCTCACAGATACGCAGTATTTT
cdr3_aa: CASSFTLTDTQYF

clone_size: many
d_call: -
j_call: TRBJ2-7
v_call: TRBV4-3
cdr3_nt: TGCGCCAGCAGCCAGGGCAGGAGCATCTACGAGCAGTACTTC
cdr3_aa: CASSQGRSIYEQYF

clone_size: -
d_call: TRBD2
j_call: TRBJ2-3
v_call: TRBV2
cdr3_nt: TGTGCCAGCAGCACCCCTGGTAGCGGGGCCACCACAGATACGCAGTATTTT
cdr3_aa: CASSTPGSGATTDTQYF

clone_size: many
d_call: -
j_call: TRBJ2-3
v_call: TRBV28
cdr3_nt: TGTGCCAGCAGTTTGCCCCAGGGTTTCGGCACAGATACGCAGTATTTT
cdr3_aa: CASSLPQGFGTDTQYF

clone_size: -
d_call: -
j_call: TRBJ2-7
v_call: TRBV20-1
cdr3_nt: TGCAGTGCTCCCGACACCGAGCAGTACTTC
cdr3_aa: CSAPDTEQYF

clone_size: many
d_call: -
j_call: TRBJ1-5
v_call: TRBV7-9
cdr3_nt: TGTGCCAGCAGCCTGACAGGATTCCAGCCCCAGCATTTT
cdr3_aa: CASSLTGFQPQHF

clone_size: few
d_call: TRBD1
j_call: TRBJ1-2
v_call: TRBV30
cdr3_nt: TGTGCCTGGAGCTTCCGGGACAGTTATGGCTACACCTTC
cdr3_aa: CAWSFRDSYGYTF

clone_size: few
d_call: -
j_call: TRBJ2-3
v_call: TRBV7-9
cdr3_nt: TGTGCCAGCAGCTTAGTAGGGGGCACAGATACGCAGTATTTT
cdr3_aa: CASSLVGGTDTQYF

clone_size: few
d_call: TRBD1
j_call: TRBJ2-1
v_call: TRBV10-2
cdr3_nt: TGCGCCAGCAGTGTCTCCGGACAGGCCGGCTCCTACAATGAGCAGTTCTTC
cdr3_aa: CASSVSGQAGSYNEQFF

clone_size: -
d_call: -
j_call: TRBJ2-1
v_call: TRBV5-1
cdr3_nt: TGCGCCAGCAGCACCACAGGGACCACCTACAATGAGCAGTTCTTC
cdr3_aa: CASSTTGTTYNEQFF

clone_size: -
d_call: TRBD1
j_call: TRBJ2-7
v_call: TRBV19
cdr3_nt: TGTGCCAGTAGTCGGACAGGGGGCTACGAGCAGTACTTC
cdr3_aa: CASSRTGGYEQYF

clone_size: -
d_call: -
j_call: TRBJ2-7
v_call: TRBV5-6
cdr3_nt: TGTGCCAGCAGCTTCCCAGGGTATATGGTCTACGAGCAGTACTTC
cdr3_aa: CASSFPGYMVYEQYF

clone_size: few
d_call: -
j_call: TRBJ1-5
v_call: TRBV2
cdr3_nt: TGTGCCAGCATAGCAGATAGCAATCAGCCCCAGCATTTT
cdr3_aa: CASIADSNQPQHF

clone_size: few
d_call: TRBD1
j_call: TRBJ1-2
v_call: TRBV5-4
cdr3_nt: TGTGCCAGCAGCGTGGACAGGGGTGGAGGTAATGGCTACACCTTC
cdr3_aa: CASSVDRGGGNGYTF

clone_size: -
d_call: TRBD2
j_call: TRBJ2-4
v_call: TRBV6-5
cdr3_nt: TGTGCCAGCATCAGCGGGGTGAAAAACATTCAGTACTTC
cdr3_aa: CASISGVKNIQYF

clone_size: -
d_call: -
j_call: TRBJ1-4
v_call: TRBV5-6
cdr3_nt: TGTGCCAGCAGCTTTTTCGGGGGAGGCGAAAAACTGTTTTTT
cdr3_aa: CASSFFGGGEKLFF

clone_size: many
d_call: TRBD1
j_call: TRBJ2-1
v_call: TRBV5-1
cdr3_nt: TGCGCCAGCAGCTTAGGGACAGGGAGGTGGGATGAGCAGTTCTTC
cdr3_aa: CASSLGTGRWDEQFF